Listed below are T cell receptor beta chains from one sample, sequenced in a study of spatial heterogeneity in lung cancer. TCRdb re-called the 5' RACE reads with MiXCR, one entry per CDR3 protein. The sample consists of about 120,000 distinct CDR3 sequences, under 14% of them appearing once. This sample comprised PBMCs, obtained at follow-up. These receptors came from a female donor with early-stage non-small cell lung cancer. The CDR3 runs from the conserved cysteine through the conserved F or W. Each record gives: clone size, J gene, D gene, V gene, CDR3 protein, CDR3 DNA. The D gene is left open where the match is weak. Clone size is stated in some rows and not others, as once, few, many or a class when expanded.

many TRBJ2-1 TRBD1 TRBV5-1 CASSSTGVWNEQFF TGCGCCAGCAGCTCCACAGGGGTATGGAATGAGCAGTTCTTC
few TRBJ2-5 TRBD1 TRBV20-1 CSARALGQLLPQETQYF TGCAGTGCTAGAGCCCTGGGACAGCTACTCCCGCAAGAGACCCAGTACTTC
many TRBJ2-5 TRBD2 TRBV9 CASSVADAGGPGETQYF TGTGCCAGCAGCGTAGCTGACGCGGGAGGGCCTGGAGAGACCCAGTACTTC
NA TRBJ1-2 TRBD1 TRBV13 CARTGSKSGYTF TGTGCCAGGACAGGGTCAAAGTCTGGCTACACCTTC
NA TRBJ2-1 TRBD2 TRBV30 CAWTDGTSGYNEQFF TGTGCCTGGACCGATGGGACTAGCGGTTACAATGAGCAGTTCTTC
NA TRBJ1-5 NA TRBV20-1 CSANGQSNQPQHF TGCAGTGCTAACGGACAGAGCAATCAGCCCCAGCATTTT
many TRBJ1-1 NA TRBV7-2 CASSRQKASEAFF TGTGCCAGCAGCAGACAAAAGGCGTCTGAAGCTTTCTTT
NA TRBJ1-2 NA TRBV12-3/TRBV12-4 CASSPIGGQRYGYTF TGTGCCAGCAGCCCAATAGGGGGGCAACGCTATGGCTACACCTTC
NA TRBJ1-5 NA TRBV20-1 CSAQIGDRQPQHF TGCAGTGCCCAAATCGGGGATCGCCAGCCCCAGCATTTT
many TRBJ1-1 NA TRBV6-5 CASSPRQNPNTEAFF TGTGCCAGCAGTCCTCGACAGAATCCGAACACTGAAGCTTTCTTT
NA TRBJ1-3 NA TRBV29-1 CSAGNSGNTIYF TGCAGCGCTGGGAACTCTGGAAACACCATATATTTT
NA TRBJ2-1 NA TRBV19 CATNYGSLSYNEQFF TGTGCCACTAACTACGGGTCCCTCTCCTACAATGAGCAGTTCTTC
NA TRBJ1-5 TRBD1 TRBV28 CASRIKTGYNQPQHF TGTGCCAGCAGGATAAAGACAGGGTACAATCAGCCCCAGCATTTT
NA TRBJ2-3 NA TRBV7-3 CASSLTPGGTDTQYF TGTGCCAGCAGCTTAACTCCAGGAGGCACAGATACGCAGTATTTT
NA TRBJ1-4 NA TRBV20-1 CSALQGSNEKLFF TGCAGTGCTCTCCAGGGCTCTAATGAAAAACTGTTTTTT
NA TRBJ2-1 TRBD2 TRBV12-3/TRBV12-4 CASSLGLAGSEQFF TGTGCCAGCAGTTTAGGGCTAGCGGGCTCCGAGCAGTTCTTC
few TRBJ2-1 NA TRBV10-3 CAISDRTSYNEQFF TGTGCCATCAGTGACAGGACCTCCTACAATGAGCAGTTCTTC
NA TRBJ2-3 NA TRBV5-1 CASSDTGGADTQYF TGCGCCAGCAGCGATACAGGGGGGGCAGATACGCAGTATTTT
many TRBJ2-1 NA TRBV7-2 CASSSQRPSNEQFF TGTGCCAGCAGCAGCCAGCGGCCGAGCAATGAGCAGTTCTTC
NA TRBJ2-7 NA TRBV28 CASSSRPSYEQYF TGTGCCAGCAGTTCCCGTCCCTCCTACGAGCAGTACTTC
NA TRBJ2-3 NA TRBV29-1 CSARGTDTQYF TGCAGCGCAAGGGGCACAGATACGCAGTATTTT
few TRBJ2-5 NA TRBV20-1 CSARWNRPTQRETQYF TGCAGTGCTAGGTGGAACCGCCCCACGCAACGAGAGACCCAGTACTTC
NA TRBJ2-2 TRBD2 TRBV27 CASRPPRGRAGTGELFF TGTGCCAGCAGGCCCCCCCGCGGGAGGGCGGGGACCGGGGAGCTGTTTTTT
few TRBJ1-2 NA TRBV6-4 CASSDEGVGGYYGYTF TGTGCCAGCAGTGACGAAGGAGTGGGGGGTTACTATGGCTACACCTTC
NA TRBJ2-1 TRBD2 TRBV27 CASSSNSGRTYNEQFF TGTGCCAGCAGTTCCAATAGCGGGAGGACCTACAATGAGCAGTTCTTC
NA TRBJ2-1 NA TRBV12-3/TRBV12-4 CASSLLAITEQFF TGTGCCAGCAGTTTGCTAGCCATCACTGAGCAGTTCTTC
few TRBJ1-5 TRBD1 TRBV7-2 CASSPRTGDSNQPQHF TGTGCCAGCAGCCCACGGACAGGGGATAGCAATCAGCCCCAGCATTTT
NA TRBJ2-5 TRBD2 TRBV7-2 CASSRGLAGGRETQYF TGTGCCAGCAGCCGTGGACTAGCGGGAGGGCGAGAGACCCAGTACTTC
few TRBJ1-1 NA TRBV6-1 CASSEGGWSGEAFF TGTGCCAGCAGTGAAGGAGGGTGGTCAGGAGAAGCTTTCTTT
NA TRBJ2-6 NA TRBV12-3/TRBV12-4 CASSAYSGANVLTF TGTGCCAGCAGCGCATACTCTGGGGCCAACGTCCTGACTTTC
NA TRBJ2-5 NA TRBV9 CASSVTTSVGLQYF TGTGCCAGCAGCGTAACAACGTCAGTCGGTTTGCAGTACTTC
NA TRBJ2-1 NA TRBV5-5 CASNKLGSYNEQFF TGTGCCAGCAACAAACTAGGATCCTACAATGAGCAGTTCTTC
NA TRBJ1-5 TRBD1 TRBV24-1 CATSDAQGTGNQPQHF TGTGCCACCAGTGATGCCCAAGGGACAGGCAATCAGCCCCAGCATTTT
NA TRBJ2-4 NA TRBV7-2 CASSFGGPGDIQYF TGTGCCAGCAGCTTCGGCGGCCCGGGAGACATTCAGTACTTC
NA TRBJ2-7 NA TRBV10-3 CAISETEAARYEQYF TGTGCCATCAGTGAGACGGAGGCTGCCCGATACGAGCAGTACTTC
many TRBJ1-5 NA TRBV5-5 CASSPSGSNQPQHF TGTGCCAGCAGCCCCTCGGGGAGCAATCAGCCCCAGCATTTT
NA TRBJ2-1 NA TRBV7-9 CASSSGFGTYSKNEQFF TGTGCCAGCAGCTCCGGGTTTGGGACGTACTCGAAGAATGAGCAGTTCTTC